This TCR beta chain was sequenced during a study of blood T cell repertoires in COVID-19. Whole-study context: Acute and convalescent COVID-19 samples came from the United States, Italy and Spain. PBMCs, B-cell-depleted T cells, or T cells were the source of the cDNA or gDNA that made up the material.

Germline V gene data show CDR1 as MDHEN and CDR2 as SYDVKM. The CDR3 has 15 residues. The junction had 10 bases not matched to a gene; V was cut back by 8 bases and J by 7 bases. Original data processing: Reference gene primer amplification yielded estimated nucleated cell counts. Assay used: immunoSEQ multiplex PCR; TCRdb lists only in-frame clones, some missing. V and J calls plus clone size are reproduced from that table; the DNA served to infer D and trimming. The sample shows tens of thousands of clones, 85% to 90% of them seen only once. V usage is TRBV28 and J usage is TRBJ2-2; 10 nucleotides match TRBD2. This receptor was identified in a man aged 65 to 85 with active or convalescent COVID-19. The source material was peripheral blood. This CDR3 is CASEAGGRSVGELFF. CDR3 bases: TGTGCCAGCGAAGCGGGAGGGCGGAGTGTCGGGGAGCTGTTTTTT.